Here is one TCR beta chain with its context. There is no known antigen for this receptor. Base quality data are lacking; no much larger clone is found one base away. The cohort comprised under 700 healthy bone marrow donors. Cohort members were all nominally healthy when sampled, although unrecorded immune exposures were likely present. The donor tested CMV seropositive and was one of the 289 seropositive cohort members. A peripheral blood sample was collected from each donor, and TCR beta sequencing was performed on peripheral blood mononuclear cells. The Qiagen DNeasy Blood Extraction Kit was used to extract genomic DNA from the blood cell samples. Libraries came from the immunoSEQ multiplex PCR assay. The multiplex PCR relied on a mix of 60 forward primers for TCR Vbeta segments and 13 reverse primers for TCR Jbeta segments. The CDR3 region of rearranged TCR beta genes was amplified from genomic DNA by a multiplex PCR assay. The Illumina HiSeq System was used to sequence the amplified TCR beta libraries as 87-base-pair reads. From the authors' description of their analysis: A later analysis counted approximately 76 million unique TCR beta chains across the 690 or so repertoires, and roughly 10 million of these chains were shared by at least two donors. Raw reads were error-corrected and collapsed into unique sequences by a nearest-neighbor algorithm in which closely related sequences were merged to remove PCR and sequencing errors. To assign V, D and J gene segments, CDR3 sequences were aligned to IMGT reference sequences. Each retained sequence needed at least a six-nucleotide match to both a V gene segment and a J gene segment. A rearrangement was called productive if the CDR3 had no stop codons and remained in frame with V and J, and every other rearrangement was called non-productive. Following IMGT convention, CDR3 was defined as the stretch from the second conserved V-encoded cysteine up to the conserved J-encoded phenylalanine. The earlier analysis of 550 to 650 of the donors excluded any sequence lacking an unambiguous match to a single V gene segment. An earlier analysis of some 500 of the donors classified V segments as functional when productive rearrangements were above 56.7% and as segregating when the standard deviation between donors was above 5%. A statistical classification framework was built to diagnose cytomegalovirus status from the catalog of TCR beta chain sequences. A later analysis assigned V and J genes by comparing TCR nucleotide sequences with IMGT/GENE-DB human TR gene sequences. A later analysis assigned CDR3 sequences and most-parsimonious VDJ recombination scenarios with the TCRdist pipeline. In a later analysis, each TCR beta chain was defined by its CDR3 amino acid sequence together with its V-gene family, and reads lacking a unique V-gene family were excluded. A later analysis removed 550 to 650 highly shared, low-generation-probability nucleotide sequences to deal with suspected cross-contamination and a sequencing artifact. A later analysis calculated a clonal expansion index for each public chain from normalized within-repertoire ranks of inferred template counts. Generation probabilities in a later analysis came from a VDJ recombination model fitted to out-of-frame rearrangements, and those results were checked against IGoR. A later analysis scored TCR-TCR, TCR-HLA and TCR-CMV co-occurrence with hypergeometric tests, applying a repertoire-size bias correction to TCR pairs. To estimate false discovery rates, a later analysis permuted the HLA or CMV assignments 20 times. In a later analysis, co-occurring TCRs were grouped with DBSCAN, and TCRdist sequence similarity was added when clustering was performed within HLA-allele-positive subsets. For co-occurrence clustering, repertoires with fewer than 30,000 or more than 120,000 public chains were excluded, along with five repertoires with anomalous nucleotide sharing. This immuneACCESS table, as held by TCRdb, lists in-frame sequences with V and J called but not all clones. Of the missing ones, under half trace to an unresolved V gene in checked studies; the others have no known cause. V, J and clone size were drawn from that table, and D and trimming were deduced from the DNA. This sample is represented by about 110,000 clones; over 60% of them were singletons. The top ten constitute roughly 2.9% of the sample.

This record belongs to a study of cytomegalovirus exposure and HLA in healthy donors (dated by TCRdb to 2016 to 2017). At the level of the whole study: An earlier analysis of approximately 600 of the donors reported 250 to 300 Gb of sequence data and approximately 110 million unique TCR beta sequences from about 200 million T cells. An early release covering about 600 HLA-typed donors comprised about 300 gigabases of sequencing data and some 79 million unique TCR sequences. Of the approximately 400 genotyped donors, 80% to 90% were placed in the genetic ancestry cluster associated with self-reported Caucasian donors. The study was designed to test whether signatures of past pathogen exposure could be identified by cataloging public T cell receptors. The study used immunosequencing to profile the T cell repertoires of approximately 650 subjects and linked those repertoires to cytomegalovirus serostatus. In addition to the first cohort of 666 subjects, a separate validation cohort of 120 different subjects was used. To predict cytomegalovirus infection status, the study combined high-throughput TCR immunosequencing, statistical association of individual TCRs with disease status, and machine learning. A later analysis re-examined previously published TCR beta repertoires from 600 to 700 donors and added high-resolution HLA genotyping to investigate patterns of TCR occurrence. Rather than drawing on any new phenotypic data, the later analysis identified candidate immune exposures from TCR beta sequences and the way those sequences occurred across donors. An earlier analysis of around 540 of the donors applied high-throughput TCR beta sequencing to assess whether each TCR beta V gene segment acted as functional or pseudogenic. Donor age, sex, ethnicity and CMV serostatus were compiled together with the repertoire data. A later genetic analysis took genome-wide SNP genotypes for about three fifths of the 666 donors and used that subset as a discovery cohort. Every discovery cohort repertoire had been produced on one sequencing platform. Class I and class II HLA loci were covered by the typing at four-digit resolution. The number of typed donors differed by locus: about 620-630 for A, B, C, DRB1 and DQB1; some 540 for DQA1; around 580 for DPA1; and about 470 for DPB1. Because of strong linkage in the cohort, 4 to 6 DR-DQ haplotypes were treated as single units for association and clustering. Across approximately 420 genotyped donors of the cohort, an average of roughly 250,000 unique TCR beta nucleotide sequences per donor were sequenced, and roughly 18% of those sequences were non-productive.

The CDR3, cysteine through phenylalanine, is 15 amino acids long. Only the CDR3 region is kept as DNA, spanning 45 bases read in frame from base 1. Trimming at the junction amounts to 2 bases on V and 0 bases on J, and the germline ends lie 11 bases apart. Based on the germline V gene, the CDR1 and CDR2 sequences are SGHAT and FQNNGV. Results the study describes overall, beyond this receptor: Because HLA typing was missing for some donors at each locus, association tests included only the typed subset. Most CMV-associated TCR beta chains appeared to be HLA-restricted in a later analysis, and the HLA associations seemed to be driven largely by CMV exposure. Only TCR beta chains were sequenced in this cohort, and the absence of alpha or paired-chain data limited detectable features. Correlated functional status among segregating V segments might reflect linkage disequilibrium, but an unknown experimental factor could not be ruled out. A few of the identified cytomegalovirus-associated TCR beta chains were confirmed in vitro to be specific for cytomegalovirus antigens. Strong co-occurrence of HLA alleles, especially DR and DQ, made assigning TCR associations to individual alleles difficult. In a later genetic analysis, fewer N-insertions in productive TCRs were reported among donors in an Asian-associated ancestry cluster than the approximately 670-donor mean. Compared with equally common non-associated chains, HLA-associated TCR beta chains in a later analysis were more clonally expanded and had lower generation probabilities. The study gave a list of under 200 TCR beta chains associated with cytomegalovirus. The classifier was reported to diagnose cytomegalovirus status with high specificity and sensitivity in both the original and validation cohorts. Because counts were too low, roughly 18 rarely observed V segments, including chromosome 9 orphons, were left out of the earlier analysis of over 550 of the donors. A cluster of highly shared sequence variants was judged likely to be a technical artifact of the sequencing pipeline. CMV serostatus was the only immune exposure information available for the cohort. Some IMGT-functional V segments, including TRBV6-2 and TRBV6-3, could not be told apart with the 87-base-pair reads, so those segments were excluded. A later analysis found that TCR association rates varied across HLA loci, with DRB1 alleles showing the most associated TCRs and HLA-C alleles the fewest. Most TCR sequences were observed very rarely across donors, whereas some public TCRs were present in many individuals. In an earlier analysis of some 540 of the donors, most TCR beta V segments appeared in productive rearrangements about 87% or about 30% of the time, broadly matching IMGT annotations. Roughly uniform sequencing depth across donors was assumed in presence/absence analyses, although this assumption may not hold. A later analysis associated around 16,000 TCR beta sequences with specific HLA alleles at a false discovery rate of 0.05. It was suggested by the authors that the approach could potentially be generalized to other disease states and immunological phenotypes. In a later genetic analysis, a missense DCLRE1C variant was associated with V-gene and J-gene trimming of TCR beta chains, and the association was replicated in an independent cohort. In a later analysis, several top co-occurrence clusters were reported to appear linked to parvovirus B19, influenza, CMV and Epstein-Barr virus. A further reported finding was that TCR beta sequences accurately predicted the HLA-A and HLA-B alleles for most subjects in the first cohort.

The chain joins TRBV11-2 to TRBJ2-7; a confident D gene designation cannot be given. The clonotype comes from a woman aged 55 to 70 in good health and CMV-seropositive. The sample consisted of PBMCs. CDR3 loop: CASSLIEPNSYEQYF. At the DNA level, the sequence is TGTGCCAGCAGCTTAATCGAGCCAAACTCCTACGAGCAGTACTTC. Reference TRBV11-2 and TRBJ2-7 proteins supply the regions before and after the CDR3; the full variable domain is: EAGVAQSPRYKIIEKRQSVAFWCNPISGHATLYWYQQILGQGPKLLIQFQNNGVVDDSQLPKDRFSAERLKGVDSTLKIQPAKLEDSAVYLCASSLIEPNSYEQYFGPGTRLTVT.